These 16 T cell receptor beta chains were sequenced from one sample in a study of T cells expressing NK-cell markers (TCRdb year 2020). Library preparation used 5' RACE. Data came from an Illumina HiSeq 2000. TCRdb reprocessed the reads and provides one entry for every CDR3 protein sequence; no DNA is given. The table kept for this sample lists 550,000 to 600,000 distinct CDR3 sequences. The top ten clonotypes cover roughly 3.5% of the sample. The sample was blood T cells: a sorted CD56 or NKG2C T cell subset, CD4+ or CD8+ T cells, or bulk PBMC T cells (not recorded which). These receptors came from a man between 18 and 35 years old in good health. Donor details come from another sample of the same person, matched by shared clones.

This rearrangement joins TRBV18 to TRBJ2-1; the TRBD2 assignment by TCRdb is unverifiable without DNA. The germline gives CDR1 KGHSH, CDR2 LQKENI. The CDR3 is 17 amino acids. CDR3: CASSSRTSGSTYNEQFF.

This chain uses TRBV6-2 or TRBV6-3 with TRBJ2-5. The length of the CDR3 is 14 residues. CDR1 MNHEY and CDR2 SVGEGT come from the germline V gene. The CDR3 sequence is CASGHRPTGETQYF.

J is TRBJ1-1 and V is TRBV5-5. Germline CDR1 reads SGHKS; CDR2 reads YYEKEE (reference sequence). The CDR3 sequence is 15 residues long. The CDR3 spells CASSWGQGGGTEAFF.

The genes are TRBV12-3 or TRBV12-4 and TRBJ1-3. CDR3 length equals 15 residues. The chain's CDR3 is CASSLALDSGNTIYF.

CDR3: CASSPSIAGGRTDTQYF. The chain combines TRBV5-1 with TRBJ2-3; TCRdb's D gene call, TRBD2, goes unchecked for lack of DNA. This CDR3 is 17 amino acids long. CDR1 and CDR2 (germline): SGHRS, YFSETQ.

The chain carries TRBV10-3 and TRBJ2-7; TCRdb designates TRBD1, a call that cannot be tested without DNA. Germline CDR1 and CDR2: ENHRY and SYGVKD. The CDR3 has 13 residues. The CDR3 reads CAISTGTNYEQYF.

The rearrangement uses TRBV6-5 and TRBJ2-5; TCRdb selects TRBD1, and the lack of DNA leaves this call unchecked. The CDR3 is 18 amino acids. The germline CDR1 and CDR2 sequences are MNHEY and SVGAGI. CDR3 in amino acids: CASRTGLGTVSHQETQYF.

The rearrangement uses TRBV29-1 and TRBJ2-1; the TCRdb D gene call, TRBD2, has no DNA to confirm it. Germline V lookup: CDR1 SQVTM, CDR2 ANQGSEA. The length of the CDR3 is 14 residues. CDR3 protein: CSISGGSSYNEQFF.

This chain connects TRBV11-1 to TRBJ2-2; the D gene TCRdb calls, TRBD1, cannot be checked with no DNA. In germline, CDR1 is SGHAT, CDR2 FQDESV (reference sequence). The CDR3 is 15 residues long. The CDR3 region is CASSWDPIGSGELFF.

V gene TRBV12-3 or TRBV12-4 combines with J gene TRBJ2-7; as DNA is missing, the TRBD2 call by TCRdb cannot be tested. This CDR3 contains 13 residues. The CDR3 loop is CASSWDSVYEQYF.

The chain combines TRBV7-2 with TRBJ2-7; with no DNA, the TCRdb D assignment of TRBD1 cannot be verified. Germline values: CDR1 SGHTA, CDR2 FQGNSA. This CDR3 has 15 residues. This CDR3 is CASSTDRGLLYEQYF.

The V and J genes are TRBV20-1 and TRBJ2-7; the TRBD2 assignment by TCRdb is unverifiable without DNA. The CDR3 loop spans 15 amino acids. The germline CDR1 and CDR2 sequences are DFQATT and SNEGSKA (reference sequence). Here the CDR3 reads CSAIPSSAGMVGQYF.

V usage is TRBV12-3 or TRBV12-4 and J usage is TRBJ1-5; TCRdb names TRBD1, which stays unverified in the absence of DNA. CDR3 length: 15 residues. The CDR3 is CASTRDRGSGQPQHF.

The rearrangement uses TRBV12-3 or TRBV12-4 and TRBJ1-1. CDR3 length: 15 residues. The CDR3 is CASSPSPRPREEAFF.

CDR3 residues: CASSFQTGETGANVLTF. The rearrangement uses TRBV28 and TRBJ2-6. The V gene's germline CDR1 is MDHEN and CDR2 SYDVKM. There are 17 residues in the CDR3. Filled out from reference TRBV28 and TRBJ2-6, the complete variable domain reads DVKVTQSSRYLVKRTGEKVFLECVQDMDHENMFWYRQDPGLGLRLIYFSYDVKMKEKGDIPEGYSVSREKKERFSLILESASTNQTSMYLCASSFQTGETGANVLTFGAGSRLTVL.

The rearrangement joins TRBV20-1 to TRBJ2-5; the D call from TCRdb, TRBD2, cannot be confirmed without DNA. This CDR3 has 18 residues. CDR1 and CDR2 (germline): DFQATT, SNEGSKA (reference sequence). The CDR3 loop is CSAPRTSGRTMRQETQYF.